This TCR beta chain derives from a study of blood T cell repertoires in COVID-19. Study summary: Both acute and convalescent COVID-19 samples were obtained from the United States, Italy and Spain. Nucleic acid was either cDNA or gDNA, and it came from T cells, B-cell-depleted T cells, or PBMCs.

This CDR3 has 15 residues. Germline lookup yields CDR1 SGHNT and CDR2 YENEEA. Trimming took off 0 bases at V and 8 bases at J, with 14 bases between the two ends. In the original processing: Reference gene primer amplification yielded estimated nucleated cell counts. Generated by immunoSEQ multiplex PCR, the TCRdb table keeps only in-frame clones and is missing some. V and J calls and clone size are copied from that table; D and trimming were computed from the DNA. Of 150,000 to 200,000 clones detected, 81% appear once; the ten largest clones hold 11%. Sequencing used peripheral blood. The receptor comes from a human donor in a cohort sampled during active COVID-19. The V gene is TRBV11-3, the J gene TRBJ2-1; the D gene is possibly TRBD2 (6 bases). The CDR3 nucleotides read TGTGCCAGCAGCTTAGATGGGGAGGCTAGGGATGAGCAGTTCTTC. It specifies CASSLDGEARDEQFF.